Listed here are 12 T cell receptor beta chains from one sample, sequenced in a study of neurological immune-mediated disorders (dated by TCRdb to the late 2010s). The time point label corresponds to: longitudinal time-point 2. Libraries came from 5' RACE. The sequencer was an Illumina HiSeq 2500. The raw public data were reprocessed by TCRdb itself: fastp quality trimming at Q25, MiXCR clonotype calling, in-frame beta chains only. Each entry is one CDR3 protein sequence, shown with its most common DNA and genes. In this sample the table shows around 90,000 distinct CDR3 sequences, about 13% of which occur a single time. Under 6% of the sample belongs to the ten largest clones. The sequenced sample consisted of PBMCs. These receptors were obtained from a female donor with HTLV-1-associated myelopathy (HAM/TSP).

This clonotype appeared many times. V is TRBV5-1 and J is TRBJ2-1, with no clear D. The CDR3 is 15 amino acids. V lost 0 bases and J 7 bases, leaving 14 bases between the germline ends. CDR1 is SGHRS, CDR2 YFSETQ, per germline. In DNA form, the CDR3 reads TGCGCCAGCAGCTTGGGAACACCATTTTTGAATGAGCAGTTCTTC. Translation: CASSLGTPFLNEQFF.

This clonotype was seen ten or more times. The chain couples TRBV12-3 or TRBV12-4 to TRBJ2-5, with 9 positions matching TRBD1. Trimming removed 6 bases from V and 4 bases from J; junction bases left unmatched: 24. The CDR3 covers 20 residues. As DNA, the CDR3 is TGTGCCAGCAGCCCAAACCGTCCCGGGACAGGGTTGAGAGTCACAGAGACCCAGTACTTC. Translated: CASSPNRPGTGLRVTETQYF.

This clonotype has ten or more counts. The V gene is TRBV11-2, the J gene TRBJ2-7; 8 bases map to TRBD2. In germline, CDR1 is SGHAT, CDR2 FQNNGV. Trimming took 5 bases from V and 3 from J; bases not matched to a gene: 6. CDR3 length equals 14 residues. CDR3 nucleotides: TGTGCCAGCAGCGTGGGGGGACTAGGCTACGAGCAGTACTTC. It is translated as CASSVGGLGYEQYF. The full variable domain, completed using reference TRBV11-2 and TRBJ2-7, is EAGVAQSPRYKIIEKRQSVAFWCNPISGHATLYWYQQILGQGPKLLIQFQNNGVVDDSQLPKDRFSAERLKGVDSTLKIQPAKLEDSAVYLCASSVGGLGYEQYFGPGTRLTVT.

This clonotype showed up many times. V is TRBV29-1 and J is TRBJ2-7; 7 nucleotides agree with TRBD1. The V gene end was trimmed by 5 bases and the J gene end by 0 bases; junction bases not matched to a gene: 4. The CDR3 has 13 amino acids. The germline CDR1 and CDR2 sequences are SQVTM and ANQGSEA. The chain's CDR3 is CSVRRGLSYEQYF. The CDR3 nucleotides are TGCAGCGTTCGAAGGGGGCTCTCCTACGAGCAGTACTTC.

This clonotype showed up just a few times. The chain recombines TRBV29-1 with TRBJ2-5, with 8 bases fitting TRBD2. This CDR3 has 14 amino acids. The trim removed 6 bases at V and 4 bases at J, leaving 10 bases unmatched. Per the germline V gene, CDR1 is SQVTM and CDR2 is ANQGSEA. CDR3 DNA sequence: TGCAGCGTGGGCTCTGGACTAGCAAGAGAGACCCAGTACTTC. Protein: CSVGSGLARETQYF.

Concerning this clonotype: A much bigger clone sits one base away, suggesting this may be a read error. The conserved phenylalanine or tryptophan normally closing the CDR3 is absent here, so this likely arose from a read error. The chain joins TRBV9 to TRBJ2-7; no firm D call. The CDR3 runs 12 residues. CDR1 is SGDLS, CDR2 YYNGEE, per germline. The V gene lost 3 bases and the J gene lost 3 bases, with 7 bases spanning the gap. The CDR3 region is CASSANHYEQYL. The CDR3 region has the DNA TGTGCCAGCAGCGCTAATCACTACGAGCAGTACTTA.

This clonotype has a count of ten or more. V usage is TRBV7-9 and J usage is TRBJ2-5; D call uncertain. The CDR3 totals 14 residues. The germline V gene encodes CDR1 SEHNR and CDR2 FQNEAQ (reference sequence). The germline V and J ends were trimmed by 4 bases and 1 base, with 10 bases remaining between them. The CDR3 protein is CASSSHYSQETQYF. DNA of the CDR3: TGTGCCAGCAGCTCCCACTACAGCCAAGAGACCCAGTACTTC. The variable domain in full, with the rest retrieved from reference TRBV7-9 and TRBJ2-5, is DTGVSQNPRHKITKRGQNVTFRCDPISEHNRLYWYRQTLGQGPEFLTYFQNEAQLEKSRLLSDRFSAERPKGSFSTLEIQRTEQGDSAMYLCASSSHYSQETQYFGPGTRLLVL.

There are many counts of this clonotype. V usage is TRBV7-2 and J usage is TRBJ2-1; possible D gene TRBD1, 5 bases. Germline-derived CDR1 and CDR2 are SGHTA and FQGNSA. V was pared by 2 bases and J by 3 bases, with 11 bases between. This CDR3 region has 15 residues. In DNA, the CDR3 is TGTGCCAGCAGCTTAATGGCAAGGGGCTACAATGAGCAGTTCTTC. Encoded protein: CASSLMARGYNEQFF.

A remark on this clonotype: A much larger clone differs by one base, so this may be a read error. The chain links TRBV20-1 to TRBJ2-1, with a tentative D call TRBD2 (7 bases). The CDR3 spans 15 residues. V was cut by 1 base and J by 4 bases, with 14 bases left in between. Germline CDR1 reads DFQATT; CDR2 reads SNEGSKA (reference sequence). CDR3 nucleotide sequence: TGCAGTGCTAGAGCCAGAGGGGGGGGTTACAATGAGCAGTTCTTC. Amino acid sequence: CSARARGGGYNEQFF.

This clonotype was found many times. The chain combines TRBV5-1 with TRBJ2-7; 8 bases align to TRBD1. With 4 bases clipped from V and 5 bases from J, the junction kept 8 bases outside the gene matches. Germline CDR1 reads SGHRS; CDR2 reads YFSETQ. The CDR3 covers 14 residues. Written as DNA, the CDR3 is TGCGCCAGCAGCATCGGGACAGGTACCCACGAGCAGTACTTC. Translating gives CASSIGTGTHEQYF.

The sample holds many counts of this clonotype. The V and J genes are TRBV20-1 and TRBJ2-1, with 13 bases identical to TRBD2. The CDR3 runs to 18 residues. The junction had 13 bases not matched to a gene; V was cut back by 6 bases and J by 2 bases. Germline V gene data show CDR1 as DFQATT and CDR2 as SNEGSKA (reference sequence). The CDR3 DNA sequence: TGCAGTGCAAATCCGGGACTAGCGGGGCCCTTCACCTACAATGAGCAGTTCTTC. Translated: CSANPGLAGPFTYNEQFF.

There are a few counts of this clonotype. The genes are TRBV20-1 and TRBJ2-2; possibly TRBD1 or TRBD2 for D (5 bases each). The germline V gene encodes CDR1 DFQATT and CDR2 SNEGSKA (reference sequence). The CDR3 has 14 amino acids. Trimming took 6 bases from V and 4 from J, leaving 15 bases between them. CDR3 loop: CSAMGRRATGELFF. The CDR3, as DNA: TGCAGTGCGATGGGACGGCGGGCCACCGGGGAGCTGTTTTTT.